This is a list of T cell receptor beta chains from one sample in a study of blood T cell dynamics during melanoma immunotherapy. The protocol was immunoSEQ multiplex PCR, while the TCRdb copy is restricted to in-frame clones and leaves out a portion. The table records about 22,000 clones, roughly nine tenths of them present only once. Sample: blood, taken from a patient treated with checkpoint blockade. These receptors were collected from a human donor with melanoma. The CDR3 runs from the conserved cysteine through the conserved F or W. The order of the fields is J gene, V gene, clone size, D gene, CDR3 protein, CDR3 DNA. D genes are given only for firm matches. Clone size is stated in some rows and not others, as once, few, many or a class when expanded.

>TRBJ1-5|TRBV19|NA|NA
CASSIGAGGNQPQHF
TGTGCCAGTAGTATCGGGGCAGGGGGCAATCAGCCCCAGCATTTT
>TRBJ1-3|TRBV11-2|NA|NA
CASSSFKRTADSGNTIYF
TGTGCCAGCAGCTCCTTTAAGAGGACAGCCGACTCTGGAAACACCATATATTTT
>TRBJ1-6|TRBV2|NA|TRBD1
CASSEGRGYSPLHF
TGTGCCAGCAGTGAGGGCAGGGGGTATTCACCCCTCCACTTT
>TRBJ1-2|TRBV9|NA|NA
CASSVGTSPSYGYTF
TGTGCCAGCAGCGTAGGGACCTCCCCTTCCTATGGCTACACCTTC
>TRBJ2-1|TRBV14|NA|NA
CASSQGSQVYNEQFF
TGTGCCAGCAGCCAAGGTTCTCAAGTCTACAATGAGCAGTTCTTC
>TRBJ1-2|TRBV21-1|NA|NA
CASAREPSLNYGYTF
TGTGCCAGCGCCCGGGAACCGTCCCTTAACTATGGCTACACCTTC
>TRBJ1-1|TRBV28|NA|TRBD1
CASSPTRTGGTEAFF
TGTGCCAGCAGTCCCACCAGGACAGGGGGGACTGAAGCTTTCTTT
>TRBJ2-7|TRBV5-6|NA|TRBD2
CASSLPGTSHYEQYF
TGTGCCAGCAGCTTGCCCGGGACTAGCCACTACGAGCAGTACTTC
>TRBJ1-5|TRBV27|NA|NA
CASSLWGGSSNQPQHF
TGTGCCAGCAGTTTATGGGGGGGGAGTAGCAATCAGCCCCAGCATTTT
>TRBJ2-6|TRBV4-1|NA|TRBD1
CASSQAFLQGVSGANVLTF
TGCGCCAGCAGCCAAGCTTTCTTACAGGGGGTCTCTGGGGCCAACGTCCTGACTTTC
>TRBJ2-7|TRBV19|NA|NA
CASSLRRLDVGEQYF
TGTGCCAGTAGTCTCCGGAGACTAGACGTAGGAGAGCAGTACTTC
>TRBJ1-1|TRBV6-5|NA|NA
CASSYSPVLNTEAFF
TGTGCCAGCAGTTACTCTCCGGTCTTGAACACTGAAGCTTTCTTT
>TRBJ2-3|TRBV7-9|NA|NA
CASSLRGRADTQYF
TGTGCCAGCAGCTTACGGGGGAGAGCAGATACGCAGTATTTT
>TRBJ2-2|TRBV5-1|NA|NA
CASTPSRGTGELFF
TGCGCCAGCACCCCCTCCAGGGGCACCGGGGAGCTGTTTTTT
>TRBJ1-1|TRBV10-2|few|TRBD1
CASSGQGRDTEAFF
TGCGCCAGCAGTGGACAGGGTAGGGACACTGAAGCTTTCTTT
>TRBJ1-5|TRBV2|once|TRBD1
CASTSDRVGQPQHF
TGTGCCAGCACTTCCGACAGGGTCGGACAGCCCCAGCATTTT
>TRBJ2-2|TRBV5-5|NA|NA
CASRFDSGPGELFF
TGTGCCAGCAGATTTGACTCCGGGCCCGGGGAGCTGTTTTTT
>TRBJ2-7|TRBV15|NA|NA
CATSRDMPSSNEQYF
TGTGCCACCAGCAGAGATATGCCGAGCTCGAACGAGCAGTACTTC
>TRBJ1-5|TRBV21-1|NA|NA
CASSKGATQHF
TGTGCCAGCAGCAAAGGGGCAACCCAGCATTTT
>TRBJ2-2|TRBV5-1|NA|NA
CASAYRGQNTGELFF
TGCGCCAGCGCCTATCGGGGACAGAACACCGGGGAGCTGTTTTTT
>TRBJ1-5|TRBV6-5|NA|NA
CASSPDRSNQPQHF
TGTGCCAGCAGCCCCGACAGGAGCAATCAGCCCCAGCATTTT
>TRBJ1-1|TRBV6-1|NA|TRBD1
CASRWGQGLAEAFF
TGTGCCAGCAGGTGGGGACAGGGTTTGGCTGAAGCTTTCTTT
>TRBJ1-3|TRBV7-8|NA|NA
CASSLQGFSGNTIYF
TGTGCCAGCAGCTTACAAGGGTTCTCTGGAAACACCATATATTTT
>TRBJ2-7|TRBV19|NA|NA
CASKGTGTYEQYF
TGTGCCAGTAAGGGTACAGGAACCTACGAGCAGTACTTC
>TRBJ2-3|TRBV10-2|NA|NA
CAISLTYPESDTQYF
TGCGCCATTTCCCTGACATATCCCGAGTCAGATACGCAGTATTTT
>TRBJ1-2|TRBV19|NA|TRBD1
CASRGQGNYGYTF
TGTGCCAGTAGAGGACAGGGTAACTATGGCTACACCTTC
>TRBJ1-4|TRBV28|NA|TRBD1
CASSLGTVTNEKLFF
TGTGCCAGCAGTTTGGGGACAGTGACCAATGAAAAACTGTTTTTT
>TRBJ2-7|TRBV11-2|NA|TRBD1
CASSLDYRGHHEQYF
TGTGCCAGCAGCTTAGATTACAGGGGGCACCACGAGCAGTACTTC
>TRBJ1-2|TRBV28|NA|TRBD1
CASTPPGTGDYTF
TGTGCCAGCACCCCGCCTGGGACAGGGGACTACACCTTC
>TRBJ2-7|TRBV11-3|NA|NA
CASSFGRPLREQYF
TGTGCCAGCAGCTTTGGACGCCCCCTACGCGAGCAGTACTTC
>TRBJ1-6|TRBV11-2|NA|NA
CASSLVEGVSPLHF
TGTGCCAGCAGCTTAGTCGAGGGGGTTTCACCCCTCCACTTT
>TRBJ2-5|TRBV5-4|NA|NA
CASHPPGSQIQTQYF
TGTGCCAGCCACCCTCCGGGGAGCCAAATTCAGACCCAGTACTTC
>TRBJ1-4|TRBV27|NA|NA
CASSPGWGGDNEKLFF
TGTGCCAGCAGTCCTGGGTGGGGGGGGGATAATGAAAAACTGTTTTTT
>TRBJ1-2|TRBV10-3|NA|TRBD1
CAISQIDGTAYGYTF
TGTGCCATCAGTCAAATCGACGGGACAGCGTATGGCTACACCTTC
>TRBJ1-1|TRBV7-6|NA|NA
CASSLEVVGGWTEAFF
TGTGCCAGCAGCTTAGAAGTGGTGGGAGGGTGGACTGAAGCTTTCTTT
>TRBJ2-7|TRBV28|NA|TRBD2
CASIPLGWTSGADSYEQYF
TGTGCCAGCATACCTTTAGGGTGGACTAGCGGGGCCGACTCCTACGAGCAGTACTTC
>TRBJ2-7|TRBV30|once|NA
CAWSRSSYEQYF
TGTGCCTGGAGTAGGAGTTCCTACGAGCAGTACTTC
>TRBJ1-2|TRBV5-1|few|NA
CASRELGELYGYTF
TGCGCCAGCAGGGAACTGGGTGAACTCTATGGCTACACCTTC
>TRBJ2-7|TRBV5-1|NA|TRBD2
CASSSGAGGGTYEQYF
TGCGCCAGCAGCTCCGGAGCGGGGGGTGGGACGTACGAGCAGTACTTC
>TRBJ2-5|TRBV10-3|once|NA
CAISEGAEETQYF
TGTGCCATCAGTGAGGGGGCCGAAGAGACCCAGTACTTC
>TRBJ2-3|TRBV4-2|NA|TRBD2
CASSQAPGLRTDTQYF
TGTGCCAGCAGCCAGGCCCCGGGACTACGCACAGATACGCAGTATTTT
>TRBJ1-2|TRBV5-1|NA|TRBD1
CASSWSLGQGLGYTF
TGCGCCAGCAGCTGGAGCTTAGGACAGGGGCTTGGCTACACCTTC
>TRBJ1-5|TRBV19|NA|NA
CATGRGDSQPQHF
TGTGCCACCGGAAGGGGAGATAGTCAGCCCCAGCATTTT
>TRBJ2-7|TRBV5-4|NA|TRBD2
CASSLDLAGIYEQYF
TGTGCCAGCAGCTTGGACCTAGCGGGGATTTACGAGCAGTACTTC
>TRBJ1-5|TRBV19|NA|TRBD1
CASSRDRGFNQPQHF
TGTGCCAGTAGTAGGGACAGGGGGTTCAATCAGCCCCAGCATTTT
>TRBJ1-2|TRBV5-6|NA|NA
CASSYSFSGYTF
TGTGCCAGCAGCTACTCATTCTCCGGCTACACCTTC
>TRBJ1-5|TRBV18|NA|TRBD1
CASSLGTAYQPQHF
TGTGCCAGCTCACTAGGGACAGCCTATCAGCCCCAGCATTTT
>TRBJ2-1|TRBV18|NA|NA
CASSPPNRLLHGGGQFF
TGTGCCAGCTCACCACCGAATCGACTACTCCACGGGGGCGGGCAGTTCTTC
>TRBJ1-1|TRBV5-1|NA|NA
CASSLYTNLNTEAFF
TGCGCCAGCAGCTTGTACACCAACTTGAACACTGAAGCTTTCTTT
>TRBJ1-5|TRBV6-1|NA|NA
CASTRDWVSNQPQHF
TGTGCCAGCACCCGTGATTGGGTAAGCAATCAGCCCCAGCATTTT
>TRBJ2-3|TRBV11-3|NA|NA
CASSATPGSADTQYF
TGTGCCAGCAGCGCCACCCCGGGGAGCGCAGATACGCAGTATTTT
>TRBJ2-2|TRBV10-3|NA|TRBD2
CAISGDYSTGELFF
TGTGCCATCAGTGGGGACTATTCAACCGGGGAGCTGTTTTTT